This paragraph covers one TCR beta chain sequence. Profiling relied on immunoSEQ multiplex PCR, and the TCRdb table lists in-frame clones only, not all of them. The data show about 16,000 clones, about nine tenths seen once. V lost 3 bases, J lost 0 bases, and 6 bases lay in between. CDR3 length: 14 amino acids. The germline CDR1 and CDR2 sequences are MNHNS and SASEGT. This entry belongs to a study of blood T cell repertoires in COVID-19. The chain recombines TRBV6-1 with TRBJ1-3; tentative D call: TRBD1 (5 bases). Sequenced material: peripheral blood. The TCR was taken from a man at least 80 years old with acute or convalescent COVID-19. This chain's CDR3 is CASSDDSSGNTIYF. The CDR3 nucleotides read TGTGCCAGCAGTGATGACAGCTCTGGAAACACCATATATTTT.